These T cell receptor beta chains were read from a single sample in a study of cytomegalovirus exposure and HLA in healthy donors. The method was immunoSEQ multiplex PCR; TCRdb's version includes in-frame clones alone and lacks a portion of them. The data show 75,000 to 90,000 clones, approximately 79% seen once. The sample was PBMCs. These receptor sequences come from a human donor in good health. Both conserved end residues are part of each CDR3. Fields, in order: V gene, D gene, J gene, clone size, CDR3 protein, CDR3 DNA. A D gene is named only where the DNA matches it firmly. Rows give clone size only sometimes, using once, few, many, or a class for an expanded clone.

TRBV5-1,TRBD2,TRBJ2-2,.,CASGLAGVNTGELFF,TGCGCCAGCGGCTTAGCGGGAGTGAACACCGGGGAGCTGTTTTTT
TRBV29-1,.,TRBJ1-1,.,CSATTTVNTEAFF,TGCAGCGCCACTACGACAGTGAACACTGAAGCTTTCTTT
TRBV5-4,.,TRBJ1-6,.,CASSLRDGGANSPLHF,TGTGCCAGCAGCTTGCGTGATGGAGGGGCGAATTCACCCCTCCACTTT
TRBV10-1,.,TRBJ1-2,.,CASSEGRGHGYTF,TGCGCCAGCAGTGAAGGCAGGGGACATGGCTACACCTTC
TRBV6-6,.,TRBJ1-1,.,CAITPTAWNTEAFF,TGTGCCATAACTCCGACAGCCTGGAACACTGAAGCTTTCTTT
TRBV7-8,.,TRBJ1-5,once,CASSPINQPQHF,TGTGCCAGCAGTCCTATCAATCAGCCCCAGCATTTT
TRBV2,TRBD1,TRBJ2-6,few,CASNVWDRGSGANVLTF,TGTGCCAGCAATGTCTGGGACAGGGGAAGTGGGGCCAACGTCCTGACTTTC
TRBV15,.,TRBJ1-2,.,CATSTAPGHLNYGYTF,TGTGCCACCAGCACCGCCCCGGGACACCTTAACTATGGTTACACCTTC
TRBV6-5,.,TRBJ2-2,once,CASSYRGRGNTGELFF,TGTGCCAGCAGTTATCGGGGCAGGGGCAACACCGGGGAGCTGTTTTTT
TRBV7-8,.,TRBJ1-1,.,CASSPLEATEAFF,TGTGCCAGCAGCCCTCTCGAGGCCACTGAAGCTTTCTTT
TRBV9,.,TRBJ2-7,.,CASSAGGQSYEQYF,TGTGCCAGCAGCGCCGGTGGACAGAGCTACGAGCAGTACTTC
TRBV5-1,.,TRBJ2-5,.,CASSFGTLQETQYF,TGCGCCAGCAGCTTTGGGACATTACAAGAGACCCAGTACTTC
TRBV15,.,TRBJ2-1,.,CATSRYRGEDQQFF,TGTGCCACCAGCAGATACCGAGGTGAAGACCAACAGTTCTTC